This TCR beta chain originates from a study of identical twins. Points from the study as a whole: Conclusions were drawn cross-sectionally by statistical analysis, without following the same donors.

Germline values: CDR1 MNHNS, CDR2 SASEGT. V lost 8 bases and J lost 3, with 13 bases in between. CDR3 length: 14 amino acids. This clonotype was detected only a few times. The antigen is undetermined. Unique molecular identifiers were in the cDNA, with template-switch universal primer binding. TCRdb re-called the 5' RACE reads with MiXCR, one entry per CDR3 protein. The sample records about 730,000 distinct CDR3 sequences, less than 25% being singletons. These records were also assigned to another study, of T cells expressing NK-cell markers. That report adds: A few donors showed these clonotypes also leading the CD3+CD56-NKG2C+ fraction.

V gene TRBV6-1 combines with J gene TRBJ2-2; D may be TRBD2 (7 bases). Input material: PBMCs. This clonotype was sampled from a woman younger than 30 in good health. As DNA, the CDR3 is TGTGCCAGCCATCGCGGGGGCGACACCGGGGAGCTGTTTTTT. Encoded protein: CASHRGGDTGELFF.